The rows below give T cell receptor beta chains drawn from one sample of a study of cytomegalovirus exposure and HLA in healthy donors. Only in-frame clones appear in the TCRdb table, and some are missing; sequencing was by immunoSEQ multiplex PCR. The sample has roughly 100,000 clones; more than 65% are singletons. Sequencing input: PBMCs. These receptors were taken from a boy between 5 and 17 years old in good health and CMV-seronegative. Each CDR3 is given with its conserved first and last residue. A D gene is named only where the DNA matches it firmly. Expanded clones get a size class; other rows say once, few or many, or leave the size out.

v_gene	d_gene	abundance	j_gene	CDR3nt	CDR3aa
TRBV7-2	.	once	TRBJ1-1	TGTGCCAGCAGCTTAGCTCAACAGGGCGGAGCTTTCTTT	CASSLAQQGGAFF
TRBV29-1	TRBD2	.	TRBJ2-7	TGCAGCGTTGAAGGGCTAGCGGGAGGATCGAACGAGCAGTACTTC	CSVEGLAGGSNEQYF
TRBV7-6	.	few	TRBJ2-2	TGTGCCAGTGGCGGCGGGGAGCTGTTTTTT	CASGGGELFF
TRBV4-3	TRBD2	.	TRBJ2-1	TGCGCCAGCAGCCAAAGGATAGCGGGGGGCACCAGCTCCTACAATGAGCAGTTCTTC	CASSQRIAGGTSSYNEQFF
TRBV5-6	.	.	TRBJ1-3	TGTGCCAGCAGCAGGGACAACTCTGGAAACACCATATATTTT	CASSRDNSGNTIYF
TRBV6-4	TRBD1	.	TRBJ1-2	TGTGCCAGCAGTGACTCCGGGACAGGGGGTGGCTACACCTTC	CASSDSGTGGGYTF
TRBV7-8	TRBD2	.	TRBJ2-1	TGTGCCAGCAGCTTTAGTTTCGCGGGAGTGTACAATGAGCAGTTCTTC	CASSFSFAGVYNEQFF
TRBV27	.	.	TRBJ2-1	TGTGCCAGCAGCCCAATGCGGGGTGAGCAGTTCTTC	CASSPMRGEQFF
TRBV7-9	TRBD1	once	TRBJ1-1	TGTGCCAGCAGCCGACAGGGGAACACTGAAGCTTTCTTT	CASSRQGNTEAFF
TRBV29-1	TRBD2	few	TRBJ2-7	TGCAGCGTTGAGGACGGGAGGCTCTACGAGCAGTACTTC	CSVEDGRLYEQYF
TRBV7-7	TRBD2	.	TRBJ2-1	TGTGCCAGCAGCCCCGGGGAGCGGGGGTGGGATGAGCAGTTCTTC	CASSPGERGWDEQFF
TRBV27	.	.	TRBJ2-7	TGTGCCAGCAGTCGGGCTAGCGAGTCCTACGAGCAGTACTTC	CASSRASESYEQYF
TRBV6-1	TRBD1	.	TRBJ1-2	TGTGCCTCACAGAGGGGGCCCGGCGGCTACACCTTC	CASQRGPGGYTF
TRBV7-9	TRBD1	.	TRBJ1-1	TGTGCCAGCAGCTTAGGGCAGGGGGACGCTGAAGCTTTCTTT	CASSLGQGDAEAFF
TRBV28	TRBD1	.	TRBJ2-1	TGTGCCAGCAGTGGGTACACAGGGGTCAATGAGCAGTTCTTC	CASSGYTGVNEQFF
TRBV18	TRBD1	.	TRBJ1-5	TGTGCCAGCTCACCAAAGGAGGGGGCCAGACAGCCCCAGCATTTT	CASSPKEGARQPQHF
TRBV28	.	.	TRBJ1-4	TGTGCCAGCAGTTTGTTTGCGGGCGGCAGCGATGAAAAACTGTTTTTT	CASSLFAGGSDEKLFF
TRBV5-4	.	.	TRBJ1-1	TGTGCCAGCAGCTCAGCCGGGGGGAACGGGAACACTGAAGCTTTCTTT	CASSSAGGNGNTEAFF
TRBV5-1	TRBD1	.	TRBJ1-2	TGCGCCAGCAGCCCGGTCCCGGGACAGGGCGGCTATGGCTACACCTTC	CASSPVPGQGGYGYTF
TRBV30	.	few	TRBJ1-1	TGTGCCTGGAGTGCCCAGGATTTCACTGAAGCTTTCTTT	CAWSAQDFTEAFF
TRBV7-8	.	.	TRBJ2-7	TGTGCCAGCAGCTTAATCCAGGATACCTACGAGCAGTACTTC	CASSLIQDTYEQYF
TRBV10-3	.	.	TRBJ1-6	TGTGCCACCCGAGACGGACAGAACCATTCACCCCTCCACTTT	CATRDGQNHSPLHF
TRBV6-5	.	few	TRBJ1-3	TGTGCCAGCACCTCCTCAGGGCTTGGAAACACCATATATTTT	CASTSSGLGNTIYF
TRBV10-3	.	.	TRBJ1-5	TGTGCCATCAGTGAGGACAGAGATCAGCCCCAGCATTTT	CAISEDRDQPQHF
TRBV30	.	once	TRBJ1-4	TGTGCCTGGAGTGTAGGAGGACTAGGTGAAAAACTGTTTTTT	CAWSVGGLGEKLFF
TRBV30	TRBD2	.	TRBJ2-3	TGTGCCTGGAGGGCGAATTTGGGGAGGGCCACAGATACGCAGTATTTT	CAWRANLGRATDTQYF
TRBV9	TRBD2	.	TRBJ2-7	TGTGCCAGCAGCGTAGTAGCGGGAGCCGGCGAGCAGTACTTC	CASSVVAGAGEQYF
TRBV27	.	.	TRBJ2-5	TGTGCCAGCAGTATACAGGGATTAAGAGAGACCCAGTACTTC	CASSIQGLRETQYF
TRBV7-3	TRBD1	.	TRBJ1-2	TGTGCCAGCAGCCATCTAACAGGGGGGGTTTCGACTGGCTACACCTTC	CASSHLTGGVSTGYTF
TRBV30	.	few	TRBJ1-2	TGTGCCTGGAAAAGAGGGCTTGGGGGCTACACCTTC	CAWKRGLGGYTF
TRBV30	.	few	TRBJ1-1	TGTGCCTGGAAAGGGGCGGTGGCCACTGAAGCTTTCTTT	CAWKGAVATEAFF
TRBV6-6	.	.	TRBJ2-7	TGTGCCAGCATGGTCGGCTACGAGCAGTACTTC	CASMVGYEQYF
TRBV10-3	TRBD1	.	TRBJ1-2	TGTGCCGCCCGAAACGTATCAGGGGGGAACTATGGCTACACCTTC	CAARNVSGGNYGYTF
TRBV15	.	.	TRBJ1-3	TGTGCCACCAGCAGAGCGCGGGGTTCTGGAAACACCATATATTTT	CATSRARGSGNTIYF
TRBV18	.	few	TRBJ1-1	TGTGCCAGCTCACCGGGACCCCGGGGGACTGAAGCTTTCTTT	CASSPGPRGTEAFF
TRBV28	TRBD2	.	TRBJ2-7	TGTGCCAGCAGTTTTGGGCTAGCGGAAGACTACGAGCAGTACTTC	CASSFGLAEDYEQYF
TRBV10-3	.	.	TRBJ1-1	TGTGCCATCAGTGATCCCATCTTCCCCTTTTCGGGGGTGGACACTGAAGCTTTCTTT	CAISDPIFPFSGVDTEAFF
TRBV19	.	.	TRBJ1-5	TGTGCCAGTCAGGCAGGGATAAGAGCGCGCGGCAATCAGCCCCAGCATTTT	CASQAGIRARGNQPQHF
TRBV30	.	.	TRBJ2-5	TGTGCCTGGAGTTTAACAGTGCTACGGGAGAGGGAGACCCAGTACTTC	CAWSLTVLRERETQYF
TRBV7-9	.	.	TRBJ1-2	TGTGCCAGCAGCCTATCTTTGGTCCCTTCTTATGGCTACACCTTC	CASSLSLVPSYGYTF
TRBV28	TRBD1	.	TRBJ1-4	TGTGCCAGCAGTCAACCCGGGACAGGGTTCCTTTTT	CASSQPGTGFLF